This T cell receptor beta chain was recorded in a study of spatial heterogeneity in lung cancer. Study at large: The average appearance count of each unique TCR and UMI combination in raw reads was more than 9.5. Notes on the study in general: Expanded tumor TCRs that were ubiquitous appeared in blood more at resection than follow-up.

This clonotype was seen repeatedly, ten times or more. Its antigen is unidentified. Each CDR3 protein is one row after TCRdb ran MiXCR on the 5' RACE reads. This table holds more than 75,000 distinct CDR3 sequences, 10% to 15% found once. V dropped 3 bases and J dropped 4 bases, with 18 bases sitting between them. Germline V lookup: CDR1 SGHVS, CDR2 FQNEAQ. This CDR3 has 16 amino acids. Regarding time point: sample taken at primary tumor resection. TCRs were sequenced from unsorted whole RNA of tumor, nontumor lung or PBMC. The sequencing used PBMCs, collected at surgery. This chain connects TRBV7-8 to TRBJ1-1; tentative D call: TRBD1 (5 bases). This sequence was found in a male donor with early-stage non-small cell lung cancer. The CDR3 is CASSLVGRGSSTEAFF. In nucleotides, the CDR3 is TGTGCCAGCAGCTTGGTCGGGCGGGGGAGTAGCACTGAAGCTTTCTTT.